The 20 T cell receptor beta chains given below trace back to one sample, sequenced in a study of T-cell reconstitution after alpha-beta-depleted transplantation in children. TCRbeta library preparation incorporated unique molecular identifiers. TCRdb analysed the PCR reads with MiXCR anew, one entry per CDR3 protein. The data hold fewer than 350,000 distinct CDR3 sequences, with about 9.9% observed a single time. Sequencing was performed on peripheral blood, taken 180 days after TCRalphabeta/CD19-depleted stem cell transplant. All receptors come from a male patient under 10 years old who had a stem cell transplant for chronic granulomatous disease, so the T cells may come from the graft donor.

This clonotype was counted many times. V usage is TRBV5-5 and J usage is TRBJ1-5, with unresolved D. CDR1 is SGHKS and CDR2 is YYEKEE in the germline V gene (reference sequence). The germline V and J ends were trimmed by 4 bases and 2 bases, with 13 bases remaining between them. The CDR3 is 15 residues long. CDR3 DNA sequence: TGTGCCAGCAGCCCGGATCCCGGGGGCAATCAGCCCCAGCATTTT. This sequence encodes CASSPDPGGNQPQHF.

This clonotype occurred many times. This chain joins TRBV12-3 or TRBV12-4 and TRBJ1-1; tentative D call: TRBD1 (5 bases). Between the trimmed V and J ends, which lost 3 bases and 3 bases, there was a span of 11 bases. This CDR3 is 14 amino acids long. The DNA for the CDR3 is TGTGCCAGCAGTTTTGGGTTGGGGGACACTGAAGCTTTCTTT. It is translated as CASSFGLGDTEAFF.

This clonotype has ten or more counts. V is TRBV5-8 and J is TRBJ1-5, with D perhaps TRBD1 (5 bases). CDR3 length: 16 residues. V was shortened by 7 bases and J by 2 bases, with 19 bases between the two germline ends. Germline CDR1 reads SGHTS; CDR2 reads YDEGEE. The CDR3 reads CASVAPGRGGNQPQHF. The CDR3 bases are TGTGCCAGCGTCGCCCCGGGGCGCGGAGGCAATCAGCCCCAGCATTTT.

This clonotype was picked up many times. The chain carries TRBV29-1 and TRBJ1-1; D gene unclear. Germline CDR1 and CDR2: SQVTM and ANQGSEA. The CDR3 runs 12 residues. Trimming removed 3 bases at V and 8 bases at J, with 13 bases between. CDR3 loop: CSVDRTDLEAFF. CDR3 coding DNA: TGCAGCGTTGATAGAACAGACTTAGAAGCTTTCTTT.

This clonotype was picked up many times. CDR3 in amino acids: CASSLVSGSSGNTIYF. DNA of the CDR3: TGTGCCAGCAGCTTAGTATCGGGGAGCTCTGGAAACACCATATATTTT. This rearrangement joins TRBV7-9 to TRBJ1-3, with no clear D. Trimming removed 1 base from V and 0 bases from J, with 10 bases in between. The germline V gene has CDR1 SEHNR and CDR2 FQNEAQ (reference sequence). CDR3 length equals 16 residues.

Concerning this clonotype: With a much larger clone just one base away, this may be a read error. V usage is TRBV25-1 and J usage is TRBJ2-1; D may be TRBD1 or TRBD2 (6 bases each). Germline V CDR1 and CDR2: MGHDK, SYGVNS. CDR3 length: 14 amino acids. The CDR3 DNA reads as TGTGCCAGCACTAGGGGGGCCTCGGGCAATGTGCAGTTCTTC. Protein product: CASTRGASGNVQFF.

At least ten counts were recorded for this clonotype. The V gene is TRBV12-3 or TRBV12-4, the J gene TRBJ2-3; TRBD1 matches 7 bases. The CDR3 contains 14 residues. V was pared by 6 bases and J by 2 bases, with 5 bases of the junction left unmatched. CDR3 region: CASSSTGFTDTQYF. In nucleotides, the CDR3 is TGTGCCAGCAGCTCGACAGGGTTCACAGATACGCAGTATTTT.

This clonotype was detected ten times or more. The CDR3 DNA reads TGCAGTGCTAGCGGCAGGGGGCTTTCCTATGGCTACACCTTC. Its translation is CSASGRGLSYGYTF. V gene TRBV20-1 combines with J gene TRBJ1-2; 8 positions match TRBD1. This CDR3 spans 14 amino acids. CDR1 is DFQATT, CDR2 SNEGSKA, per germline (reference sequence). Trimming removed 3 bases from V and 4 bases from J; junction bases left unmatched: 7.

DNA of the CDR3: TGTGCCAGCAGTTTCCAGGGAGGCTACAATGAGCAGTTCTTC. As protein: CASSFQGGYNEQFF. This chain links TRBV12-3 or TRBV12-4 with TRBJ2-1; possibly TRBD2 for D (6 bases). This CDR3 has 14 amino acids. The ends were cut back, 3 bases at V and 3 bases at J, with 9 bases in the middle.

The table lists this clonotype with many counts. The rearrangement links TRBV12-3 or TRBV12-4 to TRBJ1-2; 8 bases map to TRBD1. J lost 2 bases, V lost 5 bases, and 10 bases had no gene match. The CDR3 runs 16 residues. CDR3 loop: CASSPWTGNGNYGYTF. The CDR3 DNA reads TGTGCCAGCAGTCCCTGGACAGGGAACGGGAACTATGGCTACACCTTC.

There are many counts of this clonotype. This chain links TRBV6-1 with TRBJ2-7, with 7 nucleotides matching TRBD1. Trimming took 6 bases from V and 3 from J; bases not matched to a gene: 8. The CDR3 has 14 residues. Per the germline V gene, CDR1 is MNHNS and CDR2 is SASEGT. This CDR3 is CASSSWDSFYEQYF. For the CDR3, the DNA is TGTGCCAGCAGCTCCTGGGACAGCTTCTACGAGCAGTACTTC.

In this sample, this clonotype turned up a few times. The chain joins TRBV19 to TRBJ2-3, with a possible D match to TRBD2 (6 bases). Germline V gene sequence: CDR1 LNHDA, CDR2 SQIVND (reference sequence). Trimming took off 3 bases at V and 2 bases at J, with 9 bases between the two ends. CDR3 length: 14 amino acids. In DNA form, the CDR3 reads TGTGCCAGTAGTATGGGCGGGAACACAGATACGCAGTATTTT. It specifies CASSMGGNTDTQYF.

This clonotype showed up many times. The chain is built from TRBV6-5 and TRBJ2-3, with 8 bases identical to TRBD2. V lost 2 bases, J lost 2 bases, and 6 bases stayed unmatched. Looked up from germline, CDR1 is MNHEY and CDR2 is SVGAGI. CDR3 size: 16 residues. CDR3 loop: CASSYEAGAYTDTQYF. CDR3 DNA: TGTGCCAGCAGTTACGAAGCGGGGGCCTACACAGATACGCAGTATTTT.

As to this clonotype: At one end, the junction sequence differs from germline, possibly due to a read error. The chain uses TRBV19 and TRBJ2-1, with 9 bases lining up with TRBD1. Germline V lookup: CDR1 LNHDA, CDR2 SQIVND (reference sequence). The CDR3 totals 15 residues. For the CDR3, the DNA is TGTGCCAGTAGTGCCGGGACAGGGAGCTACAATGAGCAGCTCTTC. Translated, it gives CASSAGTGSYNEQLF.

This clonotype was seen at least ten times. The genes are TRBV12-3 or TRBV12-4 and TRBJ1-2; the match to TRBD1 covers 9 bases. The V gene end was trimmed by 7 bases and the J gene end by 9 bases; junction bases not matched to a gene: 6. The CDR3 contains 12 residues. The CDR3 reads CASTRTGVRYTF. Written as DNA, the CDR3 is TGTGCCAGCACTAGGACAGGGGTACGCTACACCTTC.

In its sample, this clonotype was seen many times. This chain links TRBV28 with TRBJ2-5; no clear D. The CDR3 runs 12 residues. Trimming removed 4 bases from V and 5 bases from J, with 8 bases in between. Germline V gene sequence: CDR1 MDHEN, CDR2 SYDVKM. CDR3 protein: CASSYFAETQYF. The CDR3 DNA follows: TGTGCCAGCAGTTATTTCGCGGAGACCCAGTACTTC.

J is TRBJ2-7 and V is TRBV12-3 or TRBV12-4; TRBD2 is a possible D gene (5 bases). Trimming took off 2 bases at V and 6 bases at J, with 11 bases between the two ends. The CDR3 length is 13 residues. CDR3 DNA: TGTGCCAGCAGTTTAAGGTCGGAGGCCGAGCAGTACTTC. Translation gives CASSLRSEAEQYF.

This clonotype has a count of ten or more. This chain joins TRBV5-1 and TRBJ2-1; 10 bases map to TRBD1. Germline V gives CDR1 SGHRS, CDR2 YFSETQ. Germline trimming cut 4 bases from V and 5 bases from J; bases unmatched to any gene: 12. CDR3 size: 17 residues. The CDR3 bases are TGCGCCAGCAGCACGTTGGGGGGGACAGGGGCGCACAATGAGCAGTTCTTC. Translated: CASSTLGGTGAHNEQFF.

This clonotype has a count of ten or more. The V gene is TRBV12-3 or TRBV12-4, the J gene TRBJ2-1; TRBD2 aligns across 12 bases. V was clipped by 8 bases and J by 5 bases; unmatched bases: 4. This CDR3 has 14 amino acids. CDR3 region: CASETSGRNNEQFF. The CDR3 coding sequence is TGTGCCAGCGAAACTAGCGGGAGGAACAATGAGCAGTTCTTC.

This clonotype was recorded at least ten times. The gene calls are TRBV7-2 and TRBJ2-7; TRBD2 matches at 10 bases. Germline CDR1 is SGHTA and CDR2 is FQGNSA. J lost 3 bases, V lost 3 bases, and 2 bases had no gene match. The CDR3 is 14 residues long. CDR3: CASSLSGGVYEQYF. CDR3 in DNA: TGTGCCAGCAGCTTGAGCGGGGGGGTCTACGAGCAGTACTTC.